The source of this TCR beta chain is a study of T cell responses to AZD1222 COVID-19 vaccine (dated by TCRdb to the early 2020s). Some background on the complete study: AZD1222 recipients whose second dose came at about 4 weeks and those whose second dose came at about 12 weeks were combined into one group, since spike-specific TCR depth and breadth did not differ between the two schedules. A total of 240 or so trial participants underwent TCR sequencing, of whom about 200 had received two doses of AZD1222 and around 25 had received two doses of the MenACWY control vaccine. Trial participants were enrolled by age into subgroups of 18-55, 56-69 and 70-plus years, and about 150, 27 and 61 TCR-sequenced participants, respectively, were included in these subgroups. Study-level results and caveats: After two AZD1222 doses, both the breadth and the depth of spike-specific TCRs were significantly higher than at day 0 and than in MenACWY recipients. Vaccine-associated CD4 TCRs spanned the whole spike protein, with dominant responses in regions 160-218 and 743-854. Conclusions about previously exposed vaccinees were limited because only six AZD1222 recipients were SARS-CoV-2 seropositive at baseline. Participants were mostly white British and included more females than males, and it was suggested by the authors that clonal diversity may have been underestimated. Epitopes outside the regions mutated in the B.1.351 and B.1.1.7 variants were reportedly recognized by nearly half of the unique spike-specific TCRs. The 56-69-year group was small, and its depth increase did not reach significance, likely because of low power. Because no samples from the day 14 peak response were available, repertoires could be characterized only after the peak T cell response.

The time point label, read with the paper, signifies: baseline before first vaccination. The vaccinee samples were drawn from two UK trials, COV001 and COV002, one of which was a single-blind randomized controlled phase 2/3 trial testing AZD1222 (ChAdOx1 nCoV-19) in healthy adults. Trial participant PBMC samples were collected at day 0 and day 28 after the second dose for TCRbeta chain sequencing. The CDR3 regions of human TCRbeta chains were analyzed by immunosequencing. The paper's data handling went like this. Repertoire TCRs were matched against a reference library of SARS-CoV-2-specific TCRs generated with the MIRA antigen-specificity platform. Breadth meant the fraction of unique TCRs that were SARS-CoV-2-associated, whereas depth meant the fraction of total T cells that were SARS-CoV-2-associated. Using the MIRA data, each spike-specific TCR was mapped to the spike region that the TCR reacts to and placed in a CD4 or CD8 class. Log10-transformed breadth and depth values were compared by one-way ANOVA with Sidak's multiple comparisons tests. This is the immuneACCESS table as TCRdb keeps it, with only in-frame sequences that have V and J called. A part of the clones is gone; compared with another copy, unresolved V genes explain less than half, and the rest is unexplained. V, J and clone size are taken as reported in that table, and D and trimming were inferred from the DNA itself. The sample table lists over 120,000 clones, 80% to 95% of them with a count of one. 3.5% to 4.5% of the sample comes from the top ten.

Notes on this clone: Its antigen remains unidentified. Per-base quality was not reported, and no clone a single base away is much larger than it.

The CDR3 goes from the cysteine to the phenylalanine over 13 residues. CDR3 DNA is the only sequence kept; it has 39 bases, read in frame from the first base. Between the V and J ends, shortened by 6 bases and 3 bases respectively, the junction contains 9 bases. In the germline V gene, CDR1 corresponds to SGDLS and CDR2 to YYNGEE. Sequences were derived from peripheral blood, sampled on day 0 of AZD1222 vaccination. The chain links TRBV9 with TRBJ2-2; TRBD2 is a possible D gene, resting on 5 matching bases. This clonotype originated in an adult in good health. The CDR3 corresponds to CASNPADTGELFF. The nucleotide sequence is TGTGCCAGCAATCCAGCGGACACCGGGGAGCTGTTTTTT.